This T cell receptor beta chain was sequenced during a study of blood T cells in healthy people across ages. Study information: With template switching, about one barcoded beta molecule was captured per two T cells.

In germline, CDR1 is DFQATT, CDR2 SNEGSKA (reference sequence). CDR3 length equals 15 residues. Remarks on this clonotype: A clone one base away is much larger, so this may be a read error.

A second PCR, run for about 7 to 11 cycles, used a sample-barcoded 5' primer plus a J-beta primer mix. TCRdb independently ran MiXCR on the 5' RACE reads; one entry per CDR3 protein. There are 650,000 to 1,000,000 distinct CDR3 sequences in the sample; about 36% occur only once, and roughly 13% lies in the top ten. The chain joins TRBV20-1 to TRBJ2-3; the match to TRBD2 covers 13 bases. Sequenced sample: blood. The TCR was taken from a man aged 18-30 years in good health. For the CDR3, the DNA is TGCGGTGCTAGGGGACTAGCGGGGACCACAGATACGCAGTATTTT. It is translated as CGARGLAGTTDTQYF.